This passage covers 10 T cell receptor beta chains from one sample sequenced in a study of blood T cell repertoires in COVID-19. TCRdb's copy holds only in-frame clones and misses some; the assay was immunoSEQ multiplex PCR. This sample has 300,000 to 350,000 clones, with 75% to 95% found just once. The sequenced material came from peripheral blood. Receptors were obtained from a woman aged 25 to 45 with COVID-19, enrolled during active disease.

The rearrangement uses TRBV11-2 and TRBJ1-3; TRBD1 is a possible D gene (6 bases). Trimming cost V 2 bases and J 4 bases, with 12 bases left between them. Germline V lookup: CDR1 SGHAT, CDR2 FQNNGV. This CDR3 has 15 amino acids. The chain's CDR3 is CASSLRGGAGNTIYF. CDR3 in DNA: TGTGCCAGCAGCTTACGTGGGGGCGCCGGAAACACCATATATTTT.

CDR3: CASSLNRDTSYEQYF. The CDR3 bases are TGCGCCAGCAGCCTGAACCGGGACACCTCCTACGAGCAGTACTTC. The chain is built from TRBV5-1 and TRBJ2-7, with D perhaps matching TRBD1 (6 bases). The germline CDR1 and CDR2 sequences are SGHRS and YFSETQ. This CDR3 has 15 amino acids. The V end lost 4 bases, the J end lost 0 bases, and 14 bases lay between the germline ends.

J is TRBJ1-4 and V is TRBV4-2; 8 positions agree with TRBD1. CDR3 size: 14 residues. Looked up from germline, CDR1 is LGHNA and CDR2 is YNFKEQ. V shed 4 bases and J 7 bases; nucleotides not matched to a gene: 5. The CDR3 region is CASSPDRVGEKLFF. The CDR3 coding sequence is TGTGCCAGCAGCCCGGACAGGGTGGGTGAAAAACTGTTTTTT.

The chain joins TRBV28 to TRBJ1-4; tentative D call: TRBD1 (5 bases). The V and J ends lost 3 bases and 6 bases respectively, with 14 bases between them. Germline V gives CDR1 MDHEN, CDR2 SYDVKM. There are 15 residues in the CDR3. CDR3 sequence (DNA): TGTGCCAGCAGTTTTTTCTCGGGGGTAGATGAAAAACTGTTTTTT. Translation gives CASSFFSGVDEKLFF.

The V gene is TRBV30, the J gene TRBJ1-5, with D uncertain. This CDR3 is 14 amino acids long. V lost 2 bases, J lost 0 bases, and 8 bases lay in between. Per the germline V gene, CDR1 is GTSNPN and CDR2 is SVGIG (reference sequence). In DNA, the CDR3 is TGTGCCTGGAGTCGAGGGTCTAGCAATCAGCCCCAGCATTTT. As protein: CAWSRGSSNQPQHF.

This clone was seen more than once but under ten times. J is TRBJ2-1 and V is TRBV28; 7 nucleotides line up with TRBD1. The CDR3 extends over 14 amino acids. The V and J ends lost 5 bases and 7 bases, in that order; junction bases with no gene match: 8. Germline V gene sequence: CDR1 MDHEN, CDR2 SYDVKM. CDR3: CASSNRQGRNEQFF. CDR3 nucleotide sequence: TGTGCCAGCAGTAACCGACAGGGAAGAAATGAGCAGTTCTTC.

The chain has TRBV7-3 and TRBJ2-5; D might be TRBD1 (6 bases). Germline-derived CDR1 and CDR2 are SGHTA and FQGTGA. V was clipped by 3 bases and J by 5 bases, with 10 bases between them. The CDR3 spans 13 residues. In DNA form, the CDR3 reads TGTGCCAGCAGCTTCAGGGGAAGGGAGACCCAGTACTTC. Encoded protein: CASSFRGRETQYF.

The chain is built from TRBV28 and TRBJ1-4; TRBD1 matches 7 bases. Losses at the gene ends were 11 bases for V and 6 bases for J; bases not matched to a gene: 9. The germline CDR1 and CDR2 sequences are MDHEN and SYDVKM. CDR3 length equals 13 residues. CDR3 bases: TGTGCCGCACAGGGGTTGTTCGATGAAAAACTGTTTTTT. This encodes CAAQGLFDEKLFF.

This CDR3 is CASKATSVPGELFF. CDR3 in DNA: TGTGCCAGCAAGGCTACTAGCGTACCCGGGGAGCTGTTTTTT. V gene TRBV6-1 combines with J gene TRBJ2-2; 7 nucleotides match TRBD2. In germline, CDR1 is MNHNS, CDR2 SASEGT. J lost 6 bases, V lost 7 bases, and 8 bases had no gene match. The CDR3 is 14 amino acids.

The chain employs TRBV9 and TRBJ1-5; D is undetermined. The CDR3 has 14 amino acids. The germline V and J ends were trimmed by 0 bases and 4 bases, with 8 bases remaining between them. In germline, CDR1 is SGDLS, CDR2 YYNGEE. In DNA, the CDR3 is TGTGCCAGCAGCGTAGACCGCAGTAATCAGCCCCAGCATTTT. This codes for CASSVDRSNQPQHF.